These 18 T cell receptor beta chains share one sample of origin, sequenced in a study of blood T cell repertoires in COVID-19. Here immunoSEQ multiplex PCR was the method, and the copy in TCRdb shows in-frame clones only, minus some. The sample includes roughly 59,000 clones, roughly 80% of them seen just once. What was sequenced was peripheral blood. These receptors all stem from a human donor in a cohort sampled during active COVID-19.

The V call is TRBV27, the J call TRBJ2-7; 9 nucleotides align to TRBD2. The CDR3 totals 15 residues. The V gene end was trimmed by 5 bases and the J gene end by 0 bases; junction bases not matched to a gene: 5. Looked up from germline, CDR1 is MNHEY and CDR2 is SMNVEV (reference sequence). In DNA, the CDR3 is TGTGCCAGCAGTCGGACTAGCGAGGTCTCCTACGAGCAGTACTTC. It encodes CASSRTSEVSYEQYF.

The table lists this clone with a few counts. The chain joins TRBV29-1 to TRBJ2-1; 9 bases match TRBD2. Germline CDR1 and CDR2: SQVTM and ANQGSEA. Unmatched junction bases numbered 4, after V lost 6 bases and J lost 1 base. The CDR3 spans 14 residues. The CDR3 sequence: CSVISGSSYNEQFF. CDR3 coding DNA: TGCAGCGTAATTAGCGGGAGTTCCTACAATGAGCAGTTCTTC.

The rearrangement joins TRBV7-9 to TRBJ2-7, with 7 bases fitting TRBD1. The V and J ends lost 5 bases and 2 bases, in that order; junction bases with no gene match: 6. This CDR3 comprises 14 residues. The germline gives CDR1 SEHNR, CDR2 FQNEAQ (reference sequence). In DNA, the CDR3 is TGTGCCAGCAGCCCACAGGGGTTTCCCTACGAGCAGTACTTC. Translated, it gives CASSPQGFPYEQYF.

This clone appeared a few times. The V gene is TRBV5-5, the J gene TRBJ2-1; 7 bases agree with TRBD2. The CDR3 covers 16 residues. Germline CDR1 reads SGHKS; CDR2 reads YYEKEE (reference sequence). After removal of 2 bases from V and 0 bases from J, the junction contained 5 bases not matched to a gene. The CDR3 sequence: CASSLLRESSYNEQFF. CDR3 nucleotides: TGTGCCAGCAGCTTACTGCGGGAGAGCTCCTACAATGAGCAGTTCTTC.

The chain carries TRBV28 and TRBJ2-1; 8 bases are shared with TRBD2. Germline V gene sequence: CDR1 MDHEN, CDR2 SYDVKM. CDR3 size: 15 residues. The junction had 3 bases not matched to a gene; V was cut back by 3 bases and J by 2 bases. The CDR3 sequence: CASSLGLVTYNEQFF. The CDR3 DNA follows: TGTGCCAGCAGTTTGGGACTAGTCACCTACAATGAGCAGTTCTTC. The variable domain in full, with the rest retrieved from reference TRBV28 and TRBJ2-1, is DVKVTQSSRYLVKRTGEKVFLECVQDMDHENMFWYRQDPGLGLRLIYFSYDVKMKEKGDIPEGYSVSREKKERFSLILESASTNQTSMYLCASSLGLVTYNEQFFGPGTRLTVL.

The rearrangement links TRBV27 to TRBJ1-2; TRBD1 aligns across 8 bases. V trimming: 6 bases; J trimming: 0 bases; junction bases outside the gene matches: 9. The CDR3 sequence is 16 residues long. Germline loops: CDR1 MNHEY, CDR2 SMNVEV (reference sequence). Written as DNA, the CDR3 is TGTGCCAGCAGCCCCTTAGACAGGGGAGCTAACTATGGCTACACCTTC. It translates to CASSPLDRGANYGYTF.

The chain recombines TRBV18 with TRBJ2-5; D possibly corresponds to TRBD1 (6 bases). Germline CDR1 reads KGHSH; CDR2 reads LQKENI. With 3 bases removed from V and 5 bases from J, the gap between germline ends came to 13 bases. There are 14 residues in the CDR3. The CDR3 nucleotides are TGTGCCAGCTCACCCACAGGGCTGGTGGAGACCCAGTACTTC. This sequence encodes CASSPTGLVETQYF.

The chain is built from TRBV6-1 and TRBJ2-5; 9 nucleotides align to TRBD1. V lost 2 bases, J lost 7 bases, and 5 bases stayed unmatched. The CDR3 totals 14 residues. CDR1 and CDR2 (germline): MNHNS, SASEGT. The CDR3 nucleotides are TGTGCCAGCAGTGAAAGGACAGGGGAATGGACCCAGTACTTC. Translated, it gives CASSERTGEWTQYF.

The genes are TRBV19 and TRBJ2-5; weak D call: TRBD2 (7 bases). V was cut by 5 bases and J by 4 bases, with 32 bases left in between. This CDR3 comprises 20 residues. Per germline, CDR1 LNHDA and CDR2 SQIVND (reference sequence). CDR3 coding DNA: TGTGCCAGTAGTCCCTCAAGGGGGGGGCGTAGCGGAAAACAGGGAGAGACCCAGTACTTC. It is translated as CASSPSRGGRSGKQGETQYF.

The genes are TRBV29-1 and TRBJ2-1, with 12 positions matching TRBD2. Germline loops: CDR1 SQVTM, CDR2 ANQGSEA. The CDR3 consists of 16 residues. V trimming: 6 bases; J trimming: 8 bases; junction bases outside the gene matches: 14. For the CDR3, the DNA is TGCAGCGTCCAAGCGGCTAGCGGGAGGGCCTTGGATGAGCAGTTCTTC. This gives the protein CSVQAASGRALDEQFF.

This rearrangement joins TRBV5-4 to TRBJ2-5, with 8 bases aligning to TRBD1. The ends lost 2 bases at V and 2 bases at J; junction bases unmatched: 8. Per germline, CDR1 SGHNT and CDR2 YYREEE (reference sequence). This CDR3 has 16 residues. CDR3 in amino acids: CASSLDQGAGQETQYF. CDR3 nucleotide sequence: TGTGCCAGCAGCTTAGATCAGGGGGCCGGGCAAGAGACCCAGTACTTC.

The rearrangement uses TRBV7-2 and TRBJ2-3; TRBD1 agrees at 7 bases. Germline values: CDR1 SGHTA, CDR2 FQGNSA. This CDR3 has 15 residues. V dropped 5 bases and J dropped 3; count of bases not matched to a gene: 8. CDR3 region: CASSPTDRATDTQYF. In DNA form, the CDR3 reads TGTGCCAGCAGCCCTACCGACAGGGCGACAGATACGCAGTATTTT.

V gene TRBV5-1 combines with J gene TRBJ2-7; 12 nucleotides align to TRBD2. V gave up 0 bases and J gave up 5 bases; unmatched junction bases: 9. Germline CDR1 reads SGHRS; CDR2 reads YFSETQ. The CDR3 spans 17 residues. The CDR3 protein is CASSLGSTSGSGDEQYF. CDR3 DNA: TGCGCCAGCAGCTTGGGCTCGACTAGCGGGAGTGGCGACGAGCAGTACTTC.

CDR3 loop: CASSPQTSGRGDTQYF. The CDR3 region has the DNA TGTGCCAGCAGCCCCCAGACTAGCGGGAGGGGAGATACGCAGTATTTT. The rearrangement uses TRBV7-2 and TRBJ2-3, with 14 bases lining up with TRBD2. Germline CDR1 reads SGHTA; CDR2 reads FQGNSA. This CDR3 has 16 residues. V lost 5 bases and J lost 5; bases outside the gene matches: 6.

This sequence joins TRBV13 and TRBJ2-1; tentative D call: TRBD1 (5 bases). In germline, CDR1 is PRHDT, CDR2 FYEKMQ (reference sequence). The CDR3 extends over 17 amino acids. V lost 0 bases, J lost 0 bases, and 12 bases lay in between. The CDR3 nucleotides are TGTGCCAGCAGCTTAGGCGTGGGGCTTAGCTCCTACAATGAGCAGTTCTTC. It translates to CASSLGVGLSSYNEQFF.

This chain joins TRBV19 and TRBJ2-5, with TRBD2 matching over 8 bases. Germline values: CDR1 LNHDA, CDR2 SQIVND (reference sequence). This CDR3 spans 15 amino acids. With V trimmed by 5 bases and J by 3 bases, 8 bases remained unmatched. The CDR3 region has the DNA TGTGCCAGTAGTTCTCCGGGACTAGGAGAAGAGACCCAGTACTTC. Translated, it gives CASSSPGLGEETQYF.

This clone showed up just a few times. The chain uses TRBV7-8 and TRBJ1-5; TRBD1 matches 9 bases. After removal of 5 bases from V and 5 bases from J, the junction contained 7 bases not matched to a gene. There are 15 residues in the CDR3. Germline lookup yields CDR1 SGHVS and CDR2 FQNEAQ. The CDR3 here is CASSRLTGGYQPQHF. The CDR3 region has the DNA TGTGCCAGCAGCCGCCTGACAGGGGGGTATCAGCCCCAGCATTTT.

This rearrangement joins TRBV9 to TRBJ2-7; D is ambiguous. The germline gives CDR1 SGDLS, CDR2 YYNGEE. The CDR3 is made up of 13 amino acids. Trimming stripped 0 bases from V and 7 bases from J, with 11 bases between. CDR3 in amino acids: CASSVGSFQEQYF. The CDR3 region has the DNA TGTGCCAGCAGCGTAGGGTCGTTCCAGGAGCAGTACTTC.